The rows below give T cell receptor beta chains drawn from one sample of a study of identifying expanded T cells in peripheral blood. Clones were read by immunoSEQ multiplex PCR, and TCRdb kept only the in-frame ones, dropping some. This table has about 94,000 clones, roughly 88% appearing once. Sequences were obtained from blood. These receptors were collected from a person between 18 and 69 years old in good health. The CDR3 runs from the conserved cysteine through the conserved F or W. The order of the fields is CDR3 protein, CDR3 DNA, J gene, D gene, clone size, V gene. A D gene is named only where the DNA matches it firmly. Clone size is given for some rows only: seen once, a few or many times, or a class if the clone is expanded.

cdr3_aa: CASRGQTSVNTEAFF; cdr3_nt: TGTGCCAGCAGAGGACAAACCAGCGTAAACACTGAAGCTTTCTTT; j_call: TRBJ1-1; d_call: NA; clone_size: NA; v_call: TRBV5-4
cdr3_aa: CASSPQDLRGELFF; cdr3_nt: TGCGCCAGCAGCCCCCAAGATCTTCGCGGGGAGCTGTTTTTT; j_call: TRBJ2-2; d_call: NA; clone_size: NA; v_call: TRBV5-1
cdr3_aa: CASSFKGGTGAYEQYF; cdr3_nt: TGTGCCAGCAGCTTTAAAGGCGGGACAGGGGCCTACGAGCAGTACTTC; j_call: TRBJ2-7; d_call: TRBD1; clone_size: NA; v_call: TRBV7-2
cdr3_aa: CASSIARVGEGYTF; cdr3_nt: TGTGCCAGTAGTATAGCACGGGTGGGAGAAGGCTACACCTTC; j_call: TRBJ1-2; d_call: NA; clone_size: NA; v_call: TRBV19
cdr3_aa: CASSSPGTGRSYNEQFF; cdr3_nt: TGTGCCAGCAGTTCTCCCGGGACAGGCCGCTCCTACAATGAGCAGTTCTTC; j_call: TRBJ2-1; d_call: TRBD1; clone_size: NA; v_call: TRBV27
cdr3_aa: CASTPGNAEAFF; cdr3_nt: TGTGCCAGTACCCCAGGGAACGCTGAAGCTTTCTTT; j_call: TRBJ1-1; d_call: NA; clone_size: NA; v_call: TRBV19
cdr3_aa: CASSISLGNRASEQYF; cdr3_nt: TGTGCCAGTAGTATTTCGTTAGGGAACAGGGCCTCCGAGCAGTACTTC; j_call: TRBJ2-7; d_call: NA; clone_size: NA; v_call: TRBV19
cdr3_aa: CASSLEPLGSPLHF; cdr3_nt: TGTGCCAGCAGCTTAGAACCTCTTGGTTCACCCCTCCACTTT; j_call: TRBJ1-6; d_call: NA; clone_size: few; v_call: TRBV7-9
cdr3_aa: CASNEWGSDPQHF; cdr3_nt: TGTGCCAGCAACGAGTGGGGGTCCGACCCCCAGCATTTT; j_call: TRBJ1-5; d_call: NA; clone_size: NA; v_call: TRBV6-6
cdr3_aa: CASRQGASEAFF; cdr3_nt: TGTGCCAGTCGACAGGGGGCTAGCGAAGCTTTCTTT; j_call: TRBJ1-1; d_call: TRBD1; clone_size: few; v_call: TRBV19
cdr3_aa: CASSAEGTGQETQYF; cdr3_nt: TGTGCCAGCTCGGCAGAGGGGACAGGACAAGAGACCCAGTACTTC; j_call: TRBJ2-5; d_call: TRBD1; clone_size: NA; v_call: TRBV18
cdr3_aa: CAWSVRGNTEAFF; cdr3_nt: TGTGCCTGGAGTGTGCGGGGAAACACTGAAGCTTTCTTT; j_call: TRBJ1-1; d_call: NA; clone_size: NA; v_call: TRBV30
cdr3_aa: CASSVGRSNTGELFF; cdr3_nt: TGTGCCAGCAGCGTGGGACGGTCGAACACCGGGGAGCTGTTTTTT; j_call: TRBJ2-2; d_call: NA; clone_size: NA; v_call: TRBV9
cdr3_aa: CASSEGRADTQYF; cdr3_nt: TGTGCCAGCAGTGAAGGTCGCGCAGATACGCAGTATTTT; j_call: TRBJ2-3; d_call: NA; clone_size: NA; v_call: TRBV6-1
cdr3_aa: CASTITDRDEKLFF; cdr3_nt: TGTGCCAGCACCATAACCGACAGGGACGAAAAACTGTTTTTT; j_call: TRBJ1-4; d_call: TRBD1; clone_size: NA; v_call: TRBV6-6
cdr3_aa: CASSLQPQGTYNEQFF; cdr3_nt: TGCGCCAGCAGCTTGCAACCTCAGGGGACCTACAATGAGCAGTTCTTC; j_call: TRBJ2-1; d_call: NA; clone_size: NA; v_call: TRBV5-1
cdr3_aa: CAWSSGAGSNQPQHF; cdr3_nt: TGTGCCTGGAGCTCCGGGGCGGGGAGCAATCAGCCCCAGCATTTT; j_call: TRBJ1-5; d_call: NA; clone_size: NA; v_call: TRBV30
cdr3_aa: CAISAPGSPGANVLTF; cdr3_nt: TGTGCCATCAGTGCTCCAGGGTCCCCTGGGGCCAACGTCCTGACTTTC; j_call: TRBJ2-6; d_call: NA; clone_size: once; v_call: TRBV10-3
cdr3_aa: CASSEWGGTTEAFF; cdr3_nt: TGTGCCAGCAGTGAATGGGGAGGAACCACTGAAGCTTTCTTT; j_call: TRBJ1-1; d_call: NA; clone_size: NA; v_call: TRBV2
cdr3_aa: CASTLLGGKDEQYF; cdr3_nt: TGTGCCAGCACCCTACTTGGTGGTAAGGACGAGCAGTACTTC; j_call: TRBJ2-7; d_call: NA; clone_size: NA; v_call: TRBV7-9
cdr3_aa: CAWSVASSMNTEAFF; cdr3_nt: TGTGCCTGGAGTGTTGCCAGCTCCATGAACACTGAAGCTTTCTTT; j_call: TRBJ1-1; d_call: NA; clone_size: NA; v_call: TRBV30
cdr3_aa: CAIRAGGNTEAFF; cdr3_nt: TGTGCCATTAGAGCCGGGGGGAACACTGAAGCTTTCTTT; j_call: TRBJ1-1; d_call: NA; clone_size: NA; v_call: TRBV10-3
cdr3_aa: CASSPPGVTDTQYF; cdr3_nt: TGTGCCAGCAGCCCCCCAGGTGTCACAGATACGCAGTATTTT; j_call: TRBJ2-3; d_call: NA; clone_size: NA; v_call: TRBV7-3
cdr3_aa: CASSLVGGRGNTDTQYF; cdr3_nt: TGTGCCAGCAGCTTGGTGGGTGGGCGGGGGAACACAGATACGCAGTATTTT; j_call: TRBJ2-3; d_call: TRBD2; clone_size: once; v_call: TRBV5-4
cdr3_aa: CASSYRLSGANVLTF; cdr3_nt: TGTGCCAGCAGTTATAGGTTGTCTGGGGCCAACGTCCTGACTTTC; j_call: TRBJ2-6; d_call: NA; clone_size: NA; v_call: TRBV2
cdr3_aa: CASSSPGRRGGTDTQYF; cdr3_nt: TGTGCCAGCAGCTCTCCGGGACGGCGTGGCGGCACAGATACGCAGTATTTT; j_call: TRBJ2-3; d_call: NA; clone_size: NA; v_call: TRBV5-4
cdr3_aa: CASSLEWGRKAFF; cdr3_nt: TGTGCCAGCAGCTTGGAATGGGGGCGAAAAGCTTTCTTT; j_call: TRBJ1-1; d_call: NA; clone_size: once; v_call: TRBV5-5
cdr3_aa: CASSSTTPGTANEKLFF; cdr3_nt: TGTGCCAGCAGCTCAACGACTCCCGGGACGGCGAATGAAAAACTGTTTTTT; j_call: TRBJ1-4; d_call: NA; clone_size: NA; v_call: TRBV7-8
cdr3_aa: CAWSVRGRWMNTEAFF; cdr3_nt: TGTGCCTGGAGTGTACGAGGACGGTGGATGAACACTGAAGCTTTCTTT; j_call: TRBJ1-1; d_call: NA; clone_size: NA; v_call: TRBV30
cdr3_aa: CASGRSGARVNYGYTF; cdr3_nt: TGTGCTAGTGGTCGCAGCGGGGCCCGAGTTAACTATGGCTACACCTTC; j_call: TRBJ1-2; d_call: NA; clone_size: NA; v_call: TRBV12-5
cdr3_aa: CSVMTSSQETQYF; cdr3_nt: TGCAGCGTCATGACTAGCAGCCAAGAGACCCAGTACTTC; j_call: TRBJ2-5; d_call: TRBD2; clone_size: NA; v_call: TRBV29-1
cdr3_aa: CASSYSRVNEQFF; cdr3_nt: TGTGCCAGCAGTTACTCGAGAGTCAATGAGCAGTTCTTC; j_call: TRBJ2-1; d_call: NA; clone_size: once; v_call: TRBV6-6
cdr3_aa: CASSGAGSNYGYTF; cdr3_nt: TGTGCCAGCAGCGGGGCAGGGAGTAACTATGGCTACACCTTC; j_call: TRBJ1-2; d_call: NA; clone_size: once; v_call: TRBV9
cdr3_aa: CASGKNTEAFF; cdr3_nt: TGTGCCAGCGGGAAGAACACTGAAGCTTTCTTT; j_call: TRBJ1-1; d_call: NA; clone_size: NA; v_call: TRBV9
cdr3_aa: CASGIDQPGDEQYF; cdr3_nt: TGCGCCAGCGGGATAGACCAGCCCGGGGACGAGCAGTACTTC; j_call: TRBJ2-7; d_call: NA; clone_size: NA; v_call: TRBV5-1
cdr3_aa: CASSLVGVRADTQYF; cdr3_nt: TGCGCCAGCAGCTTGGTGGGAGTAAGGGCAGATACGCAGTATTTT; j_call: TRBJ2-3; d_call: NA; clone_size: NA; v_call: TRBV5-1
cdr3_aa: CASRRNPRAESSGANVLTF; cdr3_nt: TGTGCCAGCAGGAGAAACCCACGGGCGGAGTCCTCTGGGGCCAACGTCCTGACTTTC; j_call: TRBJ2-6; d_call: NA; clone_size: once; v_call: TRBV2
cdr3_aa: CASSEGATNEKLFF; cdr3_nt: TGTGCCAGCAGCGAGGGCGCTACTAATGAAAAACTGTTTTTT; j_call: TRBJ1-4; d_call: NA; clone_size: once; v_call: TRBV9
cdr3_aa: CAWSEGGNQPQHF; cdr3_nt: TGTGCCTGGAGTGAAGGGGGCAATCAGCCCCAGCATTTT; j_call: TRBJ1-5; d_call: NA; clone_size: NA; v_call: TRBV30
cdr3_aa: CASSSSPIGTDTQYF; cdr3_nt: TGTGCCAGCAGTTCGTCCCCAATCGGCACAGATACGCAGTATTTT; j_call: TRBJ2-3; d_call: NA; clone_size: NA; v_call: TRBV27
cdr3_aa: CASTVTSGVSDEQFF; cdr3_nt: TGTGCCAGCACTGTGACTAGCGGGGTTTCCGATGAGCAGTTCTTC; j_call: TRBJ2-1; d_call: TRBD2; clone_size: NA; v_call: TRBV5-4
cdr3_aa: CAWSDLGGRYSPLHF; cdr3_nt: TGTGCCTGGAGTGACTTGGGAGGTCGGTATTCACCCCTCCACTTT; j_call: TRBJ1-6; d_call: NA; clone_size: NA; v_call: TRBV30
cdr3_aa: CASSLMGTGGYEQYF; cdr3_nt: TGTGCCAGCAGCCTTATGGGGACAGGGGGCTACGAGCAGTACTTC; j_call: TRBJ2-7; d_call: TRBD1; clone_size: NA; v_call: TRBV7-2